Each of the 6 T cell receptor beta chains below was sequenced from the same sample in a study of cytotoxic CD8 clonotypes in ibrutinib-treated CLL. Profiling relied on immunoSEQ multiplex PCR, and the TCRdb table lists in-frame clones only, not all of them. The sample holds approximately 50,000 clones, roughly 70% seen once. The sample was PBMCs, taken after 12 months of ibrutinib treatment. The origin of the receptors is a human donor with chronic lymphocytic leukemia.

The chain combines TRBV18 with TRBJ1-1; D perhaps matches TRBD1 (6 bases). Trimming cost V 2 bases and J 7 bases, with 8 bases left between them. In germline, CDR1 is KGHSH, CDR2 LQKENI. The CDR3 is 12 residues long. The CDR3 DNA follows: TGTGCCAGCTCACCAGGACAGTTTGAAGCTTTCTTT. Translating gives CASSPGQFEAFF.

The chain is built from TRBV15 and TRBJ2-7, with D unresolved. This CDR3 spans 14 amino acids. The germline gives CDR1 LNHNV, CDR2 YYDKDF (reference sequence). V was shortened by 3 bases and J by 5 bases, with 14 bases between the two germline ends. The chain's CDR3 is CATSSEPTSDEQYF. The CDR3, as DNA: TGTGCCACCAGCAGCGAGCCCACCTCTGACGAGCAGTACTTC.

This sequence joins TRBV11-2 and TRBJ1-2; a possible D gene is TRBD1 (6 bases). The germline V gene encodes CDR1 SGHAT and CDR2 FQNNGV. This CDR3 has 15 amino acids. V was shortened by 0 bases and J by 5 bases, with 13 bases between the two germline ends. The chain's CDR3 is CASSLDPGAGYGYTF. CDR3 coding DNA: TGTGCCAGCAGCTTAGACCCAGGGGCAGGGTATGGCTACACCTTC.

This clone was counted only a few times. V usage is TRBV25-1 and J usage is TRBJ1-1; D is uncertain. Germline V lookup: CDR1 MGHDK, CDR2 SYGVNS. This CDR3 spans 14 amino acids. The germline V and J ends were trimmed by 6 bases and 5 bases, with 16 bases remaining between them. DNA for the CDR3: TGTGCCAGCAGCCTACAAGGTAGGGTGACTGAAGCTTTCTTT. Its translation: CASSLQGRVTEAFF.

The chain carries TRBV28 and TRBJ1-5, with D tentatively TRBD1 (5 bases). Looked up from germline, CDR1 is MDHEN and CDR2 is SYDVKM. The CDR3 loop spans 13 amino acids. The V end lost 11 bases, the J end lost 6 bases, and 17 bases lay between the germline ends. The CDR3 loop is CAGGLTRSQPQHF. The CDR3 coding sequence is TGTGCCGGGGGGTTAACTCGGAGTCAGCCCCAGCATTTT.

The V call is TRBV7-2, the J call TRBJ2-2; unclear D gene. Germline lookup yields CDR1 SGHTA and CDR2 FQGNSA. Trimming removed 0 bases at V and 2 bases at J, with 7 bases between. There are 15 residues in the CDR3. CDR3 loop: CASSLANSNTGELFF. Here the CDR3 DNA reads TGTGCCAGCAGCTTAGCCAACAGTAACACCGGGGAGCTGTTTTTT.